The sequence of this TCR beta chain was determined in a study of T cell changes during pregnancy in multiple sclerosis. The CDR3 extends over 14 amino acids. CDR1 MNHEY and CDR2 SVGAGI come from the germline V gene. V was pared by 6 bases and J by 5 bases, with 13 bases between. Libraries were prepared by immunoSEQ multiplex PCR; TCRdb keeps only in-frame clonotypes and omits some of them. This sample has 93,000 or so clones, with roughly nine tenths found just once. The chain is built from TRBV6-5 and TRBJ1-4, with D maybe TRBD1 (6 bases). The TCR was taken from a female donor with multiple sclerosis, enrolled in a pregnancy study. The starting material was peripheral blood, obtained after pregnancy. Written as DNA, the CDR3 is TGTGCCAGCAGGGCACAGGGCCTAAATGAAAAACTGTTTTTT. Translation: CASRAQGLNEKLFF.